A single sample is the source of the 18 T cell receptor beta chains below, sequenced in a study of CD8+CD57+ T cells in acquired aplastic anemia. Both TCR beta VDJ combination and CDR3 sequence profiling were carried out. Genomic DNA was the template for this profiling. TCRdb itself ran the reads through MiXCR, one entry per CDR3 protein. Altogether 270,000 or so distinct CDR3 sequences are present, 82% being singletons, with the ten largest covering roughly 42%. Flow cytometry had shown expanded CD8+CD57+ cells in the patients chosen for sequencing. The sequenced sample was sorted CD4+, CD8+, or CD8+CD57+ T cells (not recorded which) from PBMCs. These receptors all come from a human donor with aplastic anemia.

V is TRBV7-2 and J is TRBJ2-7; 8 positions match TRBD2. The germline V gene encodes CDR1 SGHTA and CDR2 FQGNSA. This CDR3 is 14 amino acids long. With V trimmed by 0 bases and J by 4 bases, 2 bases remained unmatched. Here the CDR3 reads CASSLALAEYEQYF. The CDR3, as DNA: TGTGCCAGCAGCTTAGCACTAGCGGAGTACGAGCAGTACTTC. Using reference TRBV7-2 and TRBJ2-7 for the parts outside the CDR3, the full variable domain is GAGVSQSPSNKVTEKGKDVELRCDPISGHTALYWYRQSLGQGLEFLIYFQGNSAPDKSGLPSDRFSAERTGGSVSTLTIQRTQQEDSAVYLCASSLALAEYEQYFGPGTRLTVT.

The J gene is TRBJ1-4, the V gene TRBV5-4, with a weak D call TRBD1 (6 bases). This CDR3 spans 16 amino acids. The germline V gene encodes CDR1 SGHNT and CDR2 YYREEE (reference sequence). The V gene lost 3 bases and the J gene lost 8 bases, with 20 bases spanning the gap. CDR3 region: CASSSISGGRREKLFF. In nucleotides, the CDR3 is TGTGCCAGCAGCTCTATTAGCGGGGGGCGCAGGGAAAAACTGTTTTTT.

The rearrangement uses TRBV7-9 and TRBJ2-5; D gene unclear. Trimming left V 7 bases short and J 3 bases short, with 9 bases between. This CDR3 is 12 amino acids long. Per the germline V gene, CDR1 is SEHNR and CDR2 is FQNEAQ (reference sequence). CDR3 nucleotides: TGTGCCAGCACGGAGACCAAAGAGACCCAGTACTTC. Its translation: CASTETKETQYF.

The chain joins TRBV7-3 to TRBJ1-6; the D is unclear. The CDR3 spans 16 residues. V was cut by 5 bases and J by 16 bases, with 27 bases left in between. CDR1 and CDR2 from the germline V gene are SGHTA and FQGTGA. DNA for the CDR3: TGTGCCAGCAGCCCCGTGGGCAGCACAGATACGCAGCCTCTCCACTTT. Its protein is CASSPVGSTDTQPLHF.

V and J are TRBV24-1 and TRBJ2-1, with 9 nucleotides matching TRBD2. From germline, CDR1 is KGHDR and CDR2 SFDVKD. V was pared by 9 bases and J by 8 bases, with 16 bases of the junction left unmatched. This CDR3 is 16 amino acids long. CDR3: CATFFQRSGGSDEQFF. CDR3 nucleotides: TGTGCCACCTTCTTTCAAAGAAGCGGGGGGAGCGATGAGCAGTTCTTC.

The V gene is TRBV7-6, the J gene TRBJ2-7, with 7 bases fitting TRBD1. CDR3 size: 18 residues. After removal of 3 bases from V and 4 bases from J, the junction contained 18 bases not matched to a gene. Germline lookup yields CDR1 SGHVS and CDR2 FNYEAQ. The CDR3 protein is CASSFHPAGTEARYEQYV. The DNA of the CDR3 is TGTGCCAGCAGCTTTCATCCAGCCGGGACAGAAGCTAGATACGAGCAGTACGTC.

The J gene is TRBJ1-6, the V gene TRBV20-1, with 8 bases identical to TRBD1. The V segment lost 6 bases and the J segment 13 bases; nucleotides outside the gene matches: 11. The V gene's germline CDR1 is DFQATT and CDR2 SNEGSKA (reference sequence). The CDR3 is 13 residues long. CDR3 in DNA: TGCAGTGCCAAGGACAGGGAGAACGCGCCCCTCCACTTT. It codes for CSAKDRENAPLHF.

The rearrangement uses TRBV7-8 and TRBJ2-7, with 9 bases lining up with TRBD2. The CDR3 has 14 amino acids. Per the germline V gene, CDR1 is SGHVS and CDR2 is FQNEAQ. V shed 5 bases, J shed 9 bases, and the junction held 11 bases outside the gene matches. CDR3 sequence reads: CASSVGLAREPQYF. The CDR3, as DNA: TGTGCCAGCAGCGTAGGACTAGCGCGAGAGCCGCAGTACTTC.

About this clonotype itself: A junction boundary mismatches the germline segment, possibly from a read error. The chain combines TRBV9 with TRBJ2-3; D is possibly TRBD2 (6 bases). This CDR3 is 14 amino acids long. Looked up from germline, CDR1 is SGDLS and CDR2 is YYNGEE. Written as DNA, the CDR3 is TGTGCCAGCAGCTTAGCGGCAGATCCGGAGACGCATGATTTT. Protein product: CASSLAADPETHDF.

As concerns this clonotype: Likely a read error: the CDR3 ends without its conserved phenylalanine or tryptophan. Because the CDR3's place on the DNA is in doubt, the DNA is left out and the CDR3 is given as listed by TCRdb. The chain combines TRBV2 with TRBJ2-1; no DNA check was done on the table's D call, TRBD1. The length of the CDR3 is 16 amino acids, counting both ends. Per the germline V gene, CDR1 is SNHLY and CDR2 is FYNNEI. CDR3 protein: CASSVEGSINQPQHFG.

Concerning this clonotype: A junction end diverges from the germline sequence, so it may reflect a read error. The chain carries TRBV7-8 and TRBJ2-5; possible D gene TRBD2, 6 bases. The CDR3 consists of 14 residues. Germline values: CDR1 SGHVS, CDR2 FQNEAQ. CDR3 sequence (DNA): TGTGCCTACGGCGTAGCGGCGGGCCCAGAGACGCAGTACTTC. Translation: CAYGVAAGPETQYF.

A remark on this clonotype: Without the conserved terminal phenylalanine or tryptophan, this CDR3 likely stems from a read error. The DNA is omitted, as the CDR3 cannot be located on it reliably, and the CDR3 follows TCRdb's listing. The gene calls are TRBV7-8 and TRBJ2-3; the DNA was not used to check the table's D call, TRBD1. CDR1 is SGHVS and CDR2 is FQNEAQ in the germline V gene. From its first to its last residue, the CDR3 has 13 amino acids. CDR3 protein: CASSFAGGPNPYY.

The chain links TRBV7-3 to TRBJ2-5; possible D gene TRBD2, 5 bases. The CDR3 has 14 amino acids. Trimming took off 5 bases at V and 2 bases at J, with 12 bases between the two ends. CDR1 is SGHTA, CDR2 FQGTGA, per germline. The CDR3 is CASSSGSTQETQYF. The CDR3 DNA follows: TGTGCCAGCAGCAGCGGAAGCACGCAAGAGACCCAGTACTTC.

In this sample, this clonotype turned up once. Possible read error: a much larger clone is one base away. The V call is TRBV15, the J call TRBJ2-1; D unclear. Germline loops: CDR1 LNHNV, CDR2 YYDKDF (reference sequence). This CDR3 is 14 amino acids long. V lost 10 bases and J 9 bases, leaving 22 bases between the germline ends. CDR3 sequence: CASRIGYPISEQFF. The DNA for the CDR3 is TGTGCCAGCAGGATAGGGTACCCCATAAGTGAGCAGTTCTTC.

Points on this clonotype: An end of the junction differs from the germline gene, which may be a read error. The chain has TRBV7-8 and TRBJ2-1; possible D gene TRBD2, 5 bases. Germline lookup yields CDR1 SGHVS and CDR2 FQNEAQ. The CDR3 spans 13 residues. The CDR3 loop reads CASSLEGAEQYVF. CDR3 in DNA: TGTGCCAGCAGCTTAGAGGGAGCCGAGCAGTACGTCTTC.

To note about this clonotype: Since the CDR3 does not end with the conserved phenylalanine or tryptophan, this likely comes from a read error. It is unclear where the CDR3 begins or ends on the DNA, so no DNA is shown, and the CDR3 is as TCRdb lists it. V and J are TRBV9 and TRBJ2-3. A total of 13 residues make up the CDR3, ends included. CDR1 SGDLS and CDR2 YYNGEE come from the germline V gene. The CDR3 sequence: CASSEFQSPTDTL.

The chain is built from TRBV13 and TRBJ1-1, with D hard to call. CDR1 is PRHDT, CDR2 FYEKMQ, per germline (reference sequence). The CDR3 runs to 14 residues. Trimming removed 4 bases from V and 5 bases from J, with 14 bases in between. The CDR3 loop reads CASSSGAEWTEAFF. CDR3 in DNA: TGTGCCAGCAGCTCAGGTGCGGAGTGGACTGAAGCTTTCTTT.

Here the CDR3 DNA reads TGTGCCAGCACCCTAGGGACGGTCCTAACTGGGGCGGAGCTGTTTTTT. Amino acids: CASTLGTVLTGAELFF. The chain is built from TRBV7-9 and TRBJ2-2; D may be TRBD1 or TRBD2 (5 bases each). Trimming shortened V by 7 bases and J by 10 bases, and 25 bases separated the two germline ends. The CDR3 runs 16 residues. CDR1 and CDR2 from the germline V gene are SEHNR and FQNEAQ (reference sequence).